This T cell receptor (beta chain) was documented in a study of response to subunit inactivated influenza vaccine. Whole-study results and caveats: The authors suggested that few new T cells are recruited per seasonal influenza vaccination.

This clonotype was observed a handful of times. No antigen is known for it. V lost 3 bases and J 9 bases, leaving 11 bases between the germline ends. Germline CDR1 and CDR2: SGHTA and FQGNSA. The CDR3 covers 12 residues. TCRdb re-called the RT-PCR reads through MiXCR, storing one row per CDR3 protein. This table holds 500,000 to 550,000 distinct CDR3 sequences, approximately 7.1% found once. Source: PBMCs from blood, taken around 25 months after vaccination. The sequence came from a man between 50 and 69 years old who received an inactivated influenza vaccine. This rearrangement joins TRBV7-2 to TRBJ2-5, with D perhaps matching TRBD1 (5 bases). CDR3: CASSLSRAAQYF. CDR3 bases: TGTGCCAGCAGCTTGAGCAGGGCAGCCCAGTACTTC.